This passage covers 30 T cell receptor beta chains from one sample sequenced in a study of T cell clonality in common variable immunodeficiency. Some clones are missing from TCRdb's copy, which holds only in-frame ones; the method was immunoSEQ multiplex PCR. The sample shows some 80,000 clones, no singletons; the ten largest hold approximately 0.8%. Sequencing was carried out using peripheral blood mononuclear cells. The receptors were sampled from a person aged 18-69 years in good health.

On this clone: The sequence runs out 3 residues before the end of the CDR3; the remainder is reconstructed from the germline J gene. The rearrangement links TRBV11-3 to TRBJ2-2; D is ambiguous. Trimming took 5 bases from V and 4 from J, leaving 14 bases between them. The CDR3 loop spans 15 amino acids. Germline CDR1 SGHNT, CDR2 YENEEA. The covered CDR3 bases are TGTGCCAGCAGCACCCTGGCGGCTGGCACCGGGGAG. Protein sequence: CASSTLAAGTGE. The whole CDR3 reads CASSTLAAGTGELFF.

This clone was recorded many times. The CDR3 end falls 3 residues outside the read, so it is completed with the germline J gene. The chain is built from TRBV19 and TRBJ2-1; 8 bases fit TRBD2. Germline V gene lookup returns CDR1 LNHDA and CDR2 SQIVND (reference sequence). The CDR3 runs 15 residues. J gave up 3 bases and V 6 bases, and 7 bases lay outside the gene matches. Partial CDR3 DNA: TGTGCCAGTAGCCAAAGTAGCGGGAACTACAATGAG. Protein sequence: CASSQSSGNYNE. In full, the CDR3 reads CASSQSSGNYNEQFF.

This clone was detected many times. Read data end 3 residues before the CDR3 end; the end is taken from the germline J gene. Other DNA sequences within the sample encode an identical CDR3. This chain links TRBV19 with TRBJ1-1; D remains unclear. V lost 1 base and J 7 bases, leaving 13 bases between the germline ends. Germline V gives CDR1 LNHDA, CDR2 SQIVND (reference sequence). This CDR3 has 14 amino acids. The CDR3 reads CASSIVGLLDEAFF. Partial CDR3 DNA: TGTGCCAGTAGTATAGTAGGGTTACTAGATGAA.

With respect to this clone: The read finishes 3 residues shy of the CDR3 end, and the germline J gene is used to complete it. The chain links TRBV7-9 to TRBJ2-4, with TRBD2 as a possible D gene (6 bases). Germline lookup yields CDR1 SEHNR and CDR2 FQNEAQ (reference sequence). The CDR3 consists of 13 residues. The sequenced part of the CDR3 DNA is TGTGCCAGCAGCCCTCACAGCCTGGAGGGT. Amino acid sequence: CASSPHSLEG. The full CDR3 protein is CASSPHSLEGQYF.

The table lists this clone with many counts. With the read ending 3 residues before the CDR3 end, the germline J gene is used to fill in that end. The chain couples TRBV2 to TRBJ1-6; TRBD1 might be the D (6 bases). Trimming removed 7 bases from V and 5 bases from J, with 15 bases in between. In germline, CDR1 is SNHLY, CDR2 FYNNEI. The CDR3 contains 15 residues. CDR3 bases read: TGTGCCAGCAAAGAACAGGGAGTAAATAATTCACCC. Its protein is CASKEQGVNNSP. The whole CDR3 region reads CASKEQGVNNSPLHF.

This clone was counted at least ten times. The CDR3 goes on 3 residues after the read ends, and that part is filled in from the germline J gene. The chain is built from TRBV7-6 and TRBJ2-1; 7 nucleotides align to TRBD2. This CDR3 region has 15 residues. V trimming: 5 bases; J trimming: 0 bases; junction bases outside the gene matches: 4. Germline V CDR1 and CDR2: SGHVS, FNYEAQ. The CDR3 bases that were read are TGTGCCAGCAGCCCGAGGACTAGCTCCTACAATGAG. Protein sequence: CASSPRTSSYNE. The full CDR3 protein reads CASSPRTSSYNEQFF.

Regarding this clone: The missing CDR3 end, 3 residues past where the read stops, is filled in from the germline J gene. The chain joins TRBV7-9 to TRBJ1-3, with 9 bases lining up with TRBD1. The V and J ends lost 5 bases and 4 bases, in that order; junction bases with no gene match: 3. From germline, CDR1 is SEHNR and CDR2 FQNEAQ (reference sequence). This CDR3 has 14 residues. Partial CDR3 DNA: TGTGCCAGCAGCGGGACAGGGTTGGGAAACACC. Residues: CASSGTGLGNT. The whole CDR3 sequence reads CASSGTGLGNTIYF.

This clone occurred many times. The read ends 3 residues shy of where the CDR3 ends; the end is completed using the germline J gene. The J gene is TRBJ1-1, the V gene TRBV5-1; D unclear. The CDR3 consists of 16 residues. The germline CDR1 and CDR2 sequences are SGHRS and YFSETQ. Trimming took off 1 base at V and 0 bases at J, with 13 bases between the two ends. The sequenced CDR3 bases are TGCGCCAGCAGCTTGATGCCACGGGGATTGAACACTGAA. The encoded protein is CASSLMPRGLNTE. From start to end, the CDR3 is CASSLMPRGLNTEAFF.

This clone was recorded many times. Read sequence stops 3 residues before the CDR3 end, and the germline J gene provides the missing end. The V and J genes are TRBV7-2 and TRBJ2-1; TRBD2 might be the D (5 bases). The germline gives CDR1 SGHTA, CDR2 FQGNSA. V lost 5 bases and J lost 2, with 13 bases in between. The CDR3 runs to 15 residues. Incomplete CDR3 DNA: TGTGCCAGCAGCAATGTAGCGACCACCTACAATGAG. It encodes CASSNVATTYNE. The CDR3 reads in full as CASSNVATTYNEQFF.

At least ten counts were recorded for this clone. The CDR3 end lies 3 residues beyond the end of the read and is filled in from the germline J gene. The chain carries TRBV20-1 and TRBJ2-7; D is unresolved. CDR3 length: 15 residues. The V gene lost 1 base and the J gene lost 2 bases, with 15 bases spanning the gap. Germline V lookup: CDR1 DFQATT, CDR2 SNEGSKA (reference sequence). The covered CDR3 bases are TGCAGTGCTAGAGTGACTCAAGGAACCCCCTACGAG. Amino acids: CSARVTQGTPYE. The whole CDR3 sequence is CSARVTQGTPYEQYF.

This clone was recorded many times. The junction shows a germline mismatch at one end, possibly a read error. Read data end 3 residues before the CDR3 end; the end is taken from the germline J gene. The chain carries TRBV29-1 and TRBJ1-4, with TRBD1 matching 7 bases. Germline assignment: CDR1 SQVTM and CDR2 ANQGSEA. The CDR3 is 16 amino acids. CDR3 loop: CSVSTGLDTSDEELFF. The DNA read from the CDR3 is TGCAGCGTTTCGACAGGGCTTGACACGAGTGATGAAGAA.

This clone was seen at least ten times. This CDR3 is CASSPVSLSLSLWNTEAFF. CDR3 bases read: TGTGCCAGCTCACCGGTCTCTCTGAGCCTGAGCCTATGGAACACTGAA. This rearrangement joins TRBV18 to TRBJ1-1; the D is unclear. The sequenced fragment ends 3 residues before the CDR3 boundary, so the rest is inferred from the germline J gene. Trimming took 3 bases from V and 1 from J, leaving 24 bases between them. The CDR3 runs 19 residues. Germline V gene data show CDR1 as KGHSH and CDR2 as LQKENI.

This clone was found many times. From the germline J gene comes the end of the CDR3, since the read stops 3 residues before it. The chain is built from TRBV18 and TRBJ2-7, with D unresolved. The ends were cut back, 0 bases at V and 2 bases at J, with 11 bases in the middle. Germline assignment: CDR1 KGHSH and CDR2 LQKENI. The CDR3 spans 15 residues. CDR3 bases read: TGTGCCAGCTCACCACCTTCTAGTCCAGCCTACGAG. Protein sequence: CASSPPSSPAYE. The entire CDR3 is CASSPPSSPAYEQYF.

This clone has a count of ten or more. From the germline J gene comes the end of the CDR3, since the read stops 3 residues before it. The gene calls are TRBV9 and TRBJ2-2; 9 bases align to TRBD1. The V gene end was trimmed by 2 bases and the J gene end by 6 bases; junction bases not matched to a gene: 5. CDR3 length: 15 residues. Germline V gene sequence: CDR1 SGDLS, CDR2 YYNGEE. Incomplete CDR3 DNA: TGTGCCAGCAGCGTCCGACAGGGGGTGGCCGGGGAG. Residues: CASSVRQGVAGE. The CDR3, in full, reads CASSVRQGVAGELFF.

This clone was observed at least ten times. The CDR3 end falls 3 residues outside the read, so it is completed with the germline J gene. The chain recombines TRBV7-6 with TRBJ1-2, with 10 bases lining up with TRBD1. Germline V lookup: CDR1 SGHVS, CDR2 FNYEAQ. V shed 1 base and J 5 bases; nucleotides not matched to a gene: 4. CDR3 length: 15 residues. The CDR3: CASSLGGTGEYGYTF. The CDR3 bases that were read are TGTGCCAGCAGCTTAGGGGGGACAGGGGAATATGGC. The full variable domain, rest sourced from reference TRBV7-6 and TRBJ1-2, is GAGVSQSPRYKVTKRGQDVALRCDPISGHVSLYWYRQALGQGPEFLTYFNYEAQQDKSGLPNDRFSAERPEGSISTLTIQRTEQRDSAMYRCASSLGGTGEYGYTFGSGTRLTVV.

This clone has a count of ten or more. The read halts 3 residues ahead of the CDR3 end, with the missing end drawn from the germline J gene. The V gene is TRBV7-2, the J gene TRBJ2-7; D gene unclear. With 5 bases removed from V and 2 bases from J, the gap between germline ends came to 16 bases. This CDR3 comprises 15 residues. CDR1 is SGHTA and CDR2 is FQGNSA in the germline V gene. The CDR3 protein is CASSPLGSRAYEQYF. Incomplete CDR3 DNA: TGTGCCAGCAGCCCCCTGGGTAGTCGGGCCTACGAG.

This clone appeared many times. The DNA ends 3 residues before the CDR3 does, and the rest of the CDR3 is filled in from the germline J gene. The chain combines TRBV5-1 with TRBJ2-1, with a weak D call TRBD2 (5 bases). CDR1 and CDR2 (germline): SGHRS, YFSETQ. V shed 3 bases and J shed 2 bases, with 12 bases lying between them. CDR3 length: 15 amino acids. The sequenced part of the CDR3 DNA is TGCGCCAGCAGCTGGACTGTAGAAACCTACAATGAG. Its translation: CASSWTVETYNE. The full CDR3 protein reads CASSWTVETYNEQFF.

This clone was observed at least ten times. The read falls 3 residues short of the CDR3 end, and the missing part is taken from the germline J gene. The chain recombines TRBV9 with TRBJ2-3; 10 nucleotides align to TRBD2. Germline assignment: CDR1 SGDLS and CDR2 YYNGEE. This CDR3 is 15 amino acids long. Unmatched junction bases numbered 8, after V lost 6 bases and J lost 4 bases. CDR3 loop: CASTVGTSVSDTQYF. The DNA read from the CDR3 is TGTGCCAGCACCGTTGGGACTAGCGTGTCAGATACG. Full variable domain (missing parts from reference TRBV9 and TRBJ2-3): DSGVTQTPKHLITATGQRVTLRCSPRSGDLSVYWYQQSLDQGLQFLIQYYNGEERAKGNILERFSAQQFPDLHSELNLSSLELGDSALYFCASTVGTSVSDTQYFGPGTRLTVL.

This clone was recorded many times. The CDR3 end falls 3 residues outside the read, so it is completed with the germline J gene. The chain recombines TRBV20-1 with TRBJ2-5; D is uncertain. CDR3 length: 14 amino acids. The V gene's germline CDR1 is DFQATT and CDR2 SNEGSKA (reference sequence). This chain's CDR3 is CSHYPQGKEETQYF. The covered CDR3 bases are TGCAGCCACTACCCTCAAGGCAAGGAAGAGACC.

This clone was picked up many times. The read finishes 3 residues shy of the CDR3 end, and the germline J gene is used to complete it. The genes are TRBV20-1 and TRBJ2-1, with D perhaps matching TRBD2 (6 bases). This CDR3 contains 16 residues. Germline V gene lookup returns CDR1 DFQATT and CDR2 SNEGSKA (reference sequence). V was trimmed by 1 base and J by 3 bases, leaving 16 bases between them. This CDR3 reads CSARGRAGSGYNEQFF. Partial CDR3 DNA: TGCAGTGCTAGAGGGCGGGCGGGGTCTGGCTACAATGAG.

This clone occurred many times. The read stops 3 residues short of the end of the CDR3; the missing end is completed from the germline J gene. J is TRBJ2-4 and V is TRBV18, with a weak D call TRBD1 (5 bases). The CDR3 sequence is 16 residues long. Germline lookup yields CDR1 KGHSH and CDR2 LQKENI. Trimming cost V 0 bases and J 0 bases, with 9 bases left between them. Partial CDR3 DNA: TGTGCCAGCTCACCACCAGGGGCTTTAGCCAAAAACATT. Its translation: CASSPPGALAKNI. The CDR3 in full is CASSPPGALAKNIQYF.

The part of the CDR3 DNA that was read is TGTGCCAGCAGTGAATGGACAGGGCATCAGCCC. It codes for CASSEWTGHQP. The CDR3 as a whole reads CASSEWTGHQPQHF. The genes are TRBV6-1 and TRBJ1-5, with TRBD1 matching over 8 bases. Read sequence stops 3 residues before the CDR3 end, and the germline J gene provides the missing end. Unmatched junction bases numbered 2, after V lost 2 bases and J lost 5 bases. In germline, CDR1 is MNHNS, CDR2 SASEGT. This CDR3 region has 14 residues.

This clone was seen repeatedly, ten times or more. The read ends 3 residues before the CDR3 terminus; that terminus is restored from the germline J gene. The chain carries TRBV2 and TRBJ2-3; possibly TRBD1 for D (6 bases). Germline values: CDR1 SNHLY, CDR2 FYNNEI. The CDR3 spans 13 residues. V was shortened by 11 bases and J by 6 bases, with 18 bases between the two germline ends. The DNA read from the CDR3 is TGTGCCGTACCGGACAGCGGAGCGGATACG. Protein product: CAVPDSGADT. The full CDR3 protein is CAVPDSGADTQYF.

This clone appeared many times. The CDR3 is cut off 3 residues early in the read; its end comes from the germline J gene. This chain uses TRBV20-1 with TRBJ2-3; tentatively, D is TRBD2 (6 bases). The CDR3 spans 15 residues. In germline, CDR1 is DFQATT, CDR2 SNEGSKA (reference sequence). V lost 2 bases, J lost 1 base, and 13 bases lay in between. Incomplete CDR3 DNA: TGCAGTGCTAGACCGGACTATCGGGGCACAGATACG. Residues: CSARPDYRGTDT. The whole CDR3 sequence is CSARPDYRGTDTQYF.

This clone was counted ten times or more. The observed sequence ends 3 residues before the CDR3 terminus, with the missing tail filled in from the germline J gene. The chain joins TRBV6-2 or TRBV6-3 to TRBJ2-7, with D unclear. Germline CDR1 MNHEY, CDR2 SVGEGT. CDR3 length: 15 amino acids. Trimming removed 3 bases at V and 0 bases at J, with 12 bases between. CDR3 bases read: TGTGCCAGCAGTTATAGTGGGCTGAGCTCCTACGAG. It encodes CASSYSGLSSYE. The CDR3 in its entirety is CASSYSGLSSYEQYF.

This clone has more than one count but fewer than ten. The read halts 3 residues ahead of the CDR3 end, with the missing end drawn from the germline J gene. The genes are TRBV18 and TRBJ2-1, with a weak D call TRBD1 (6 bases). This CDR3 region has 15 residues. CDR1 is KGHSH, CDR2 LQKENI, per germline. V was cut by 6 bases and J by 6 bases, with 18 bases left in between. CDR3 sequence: CASSPEGERSNEQFF. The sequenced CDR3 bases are TGTGCCAGCTCCCCAGAGGGGGAGCGATCCAATGAG. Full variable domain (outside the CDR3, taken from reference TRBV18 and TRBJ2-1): NAGVMQNPRHLVRRRGQEARLRCSPMKGHSHVYWYRQLPEEGLKFMVYLQKENIIDESGMPKERFSAEFPKEGPSILRIQQVVRGDSAAYFCASSPEGERSNEQFFGPGTRLTVL.

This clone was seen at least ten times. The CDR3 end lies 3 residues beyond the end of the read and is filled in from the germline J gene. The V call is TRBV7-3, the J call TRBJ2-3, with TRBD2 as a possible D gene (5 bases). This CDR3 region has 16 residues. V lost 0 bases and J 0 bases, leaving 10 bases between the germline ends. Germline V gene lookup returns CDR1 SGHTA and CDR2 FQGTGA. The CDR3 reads CASSLTSDLSTDTQYF. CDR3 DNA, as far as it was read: TGTGCCAGCAGCTTAACTAGCGATCTTAGCACAGATACG.

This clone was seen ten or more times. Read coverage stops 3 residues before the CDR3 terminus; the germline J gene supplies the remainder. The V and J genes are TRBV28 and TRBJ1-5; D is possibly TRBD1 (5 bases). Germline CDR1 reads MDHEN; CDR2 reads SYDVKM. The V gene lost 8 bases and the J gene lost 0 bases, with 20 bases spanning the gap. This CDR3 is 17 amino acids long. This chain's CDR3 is CASASGRGLVSNQPQHF. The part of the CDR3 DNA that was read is TGTGCCAGCGCCTCAGGGAGGGGTCTGGTTAGCAATCAGCCC.

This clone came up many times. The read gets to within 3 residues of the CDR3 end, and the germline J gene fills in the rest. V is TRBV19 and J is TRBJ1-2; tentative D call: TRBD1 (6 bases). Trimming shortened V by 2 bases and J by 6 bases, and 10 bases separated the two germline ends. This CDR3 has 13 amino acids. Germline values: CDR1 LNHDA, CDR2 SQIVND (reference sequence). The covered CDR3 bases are TGTGCCAGTAGTATAACAGGGACCCATGGC. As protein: CASSITGTHG. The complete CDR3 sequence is CASSITGTHGYTF. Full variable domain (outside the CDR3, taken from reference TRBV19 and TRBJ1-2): DGGITQSPKYLFRKEGQNVTLSCEQNLNHDAMYWYRQDPGQGLRLIYYSQIVNDFQKGDIAEGYSVSREKKESFPLTVTSAQKNPTAFYLCASSITGTHGYTFGSGTRLTVV.

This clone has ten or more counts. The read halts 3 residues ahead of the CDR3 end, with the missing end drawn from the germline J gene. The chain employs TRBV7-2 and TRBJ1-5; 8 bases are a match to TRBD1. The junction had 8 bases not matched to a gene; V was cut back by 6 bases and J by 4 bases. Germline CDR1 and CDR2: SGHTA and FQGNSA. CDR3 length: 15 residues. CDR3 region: CASSRRGQANQPQHF. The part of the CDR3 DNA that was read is TGTGCCAGCAGTCGTCGGGGACAGGCTAATCAGCCC. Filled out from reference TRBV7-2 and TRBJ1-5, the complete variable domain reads GAGVSQSPSNKVTEKGKDVELRCDPISGHTALYWYRQSLGQGLEFLIYFQGNSAPDKSGLPSDRFSAERTGGSVSTLTIQRTQQEDSAVYLCASSRRGQANQPQHFGDGTRLSIL.